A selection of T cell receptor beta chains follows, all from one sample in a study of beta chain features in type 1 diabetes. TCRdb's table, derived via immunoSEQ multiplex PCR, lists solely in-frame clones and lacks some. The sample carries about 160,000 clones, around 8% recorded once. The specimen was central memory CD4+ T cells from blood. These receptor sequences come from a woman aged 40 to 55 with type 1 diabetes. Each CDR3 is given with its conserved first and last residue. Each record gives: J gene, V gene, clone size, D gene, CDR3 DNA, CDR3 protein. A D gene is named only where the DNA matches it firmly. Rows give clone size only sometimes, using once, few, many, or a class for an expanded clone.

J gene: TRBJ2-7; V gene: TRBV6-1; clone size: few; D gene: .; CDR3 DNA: TGTGCCAGCAGTGAATATACCTACGAGCAGTACTTC; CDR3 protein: CASSEYTYEQYF
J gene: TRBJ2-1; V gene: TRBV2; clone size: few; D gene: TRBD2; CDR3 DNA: TGTGCCAGCAGTGGTAGCGGGAGACCGCTTAGCGAGCAGTTCTTC; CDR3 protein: CASSGSGRPLSEQFF
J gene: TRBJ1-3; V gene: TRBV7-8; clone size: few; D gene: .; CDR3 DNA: TGTGCCAGCAGCCCCTGGGTTGGAGGCTCTGGAAACACCATATATTTT; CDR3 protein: CASSPWVGGSGNTIYF
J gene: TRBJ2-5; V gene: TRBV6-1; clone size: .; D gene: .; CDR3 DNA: TGTGCCAGCAGTGAAAACTGGCAGGGCAGGGCCCAGTACTTC; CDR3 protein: CASSENWQGRAQYF
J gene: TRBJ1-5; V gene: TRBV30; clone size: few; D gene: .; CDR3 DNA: TGTGCCTGGAGTCCGGGGAGAGGACAGATTAATCAGCCCCAGCATTTT; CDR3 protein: CAWSPGRGQINQPQHF
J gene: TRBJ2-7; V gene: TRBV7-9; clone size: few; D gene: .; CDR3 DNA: TGTGCCAGCAGCTTGATCTACTACGAGCAGTACTTC; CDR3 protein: CASSLIYYEQYF
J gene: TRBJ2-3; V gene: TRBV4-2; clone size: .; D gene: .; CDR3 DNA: TGTGCCAGCAGCCAAGCACAGAACCCCACAGATACGCAGTATTTT; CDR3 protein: CASSQAQNPTDTQYF
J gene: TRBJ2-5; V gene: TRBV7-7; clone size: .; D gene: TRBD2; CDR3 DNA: TGTGCTAGCGGACTTAGCGGGGGGCCCGGGGAGACCCAGTACTTC; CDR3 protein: CASGLSGGPGETQYF
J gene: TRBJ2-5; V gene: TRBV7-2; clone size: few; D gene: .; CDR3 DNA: TGTGCCAGCAGCCTAATGGGGGGACCTCAAGAGACCCAGTACTTC; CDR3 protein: CASSLMGGPQETQYF
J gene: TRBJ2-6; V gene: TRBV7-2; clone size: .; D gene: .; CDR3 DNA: TGTGCCAGCAGCCCTCGTGAGGCTGGGGCCAACGTCCTGACTTTC; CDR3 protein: CASSPREAGANVLTF
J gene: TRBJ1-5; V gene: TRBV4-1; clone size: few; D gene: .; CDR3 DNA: TGCGCCAGCAGCCAAGAACGGGAAGGGCAGCCCCAGCATTTT; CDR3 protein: CASSQEREGQPQHF
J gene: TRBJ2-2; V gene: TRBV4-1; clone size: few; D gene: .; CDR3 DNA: TGCGCCAGCAGCCAAGGGGCAGATAACACCGGGGAGCTGTTTTTT; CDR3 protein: CASSQGADNTGELFF
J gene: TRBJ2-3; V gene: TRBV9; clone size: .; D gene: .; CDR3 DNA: TGTGCCAGCAGCGTAGCTTCCGGGGCAGATACGCAGTATTTT; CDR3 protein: CASSVASGADTQYF
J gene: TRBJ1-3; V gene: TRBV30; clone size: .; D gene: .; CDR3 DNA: TGTGCCTTAACCACCGGGACATTCAATCCCTCGGGAAACACCATATATTTT; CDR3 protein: CALTTGTFNPSGNTIYF
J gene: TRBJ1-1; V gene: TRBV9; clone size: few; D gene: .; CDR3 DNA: TGTGCCAGCAGCCAAGATAGGGACACCGAAGCTTTCTTT; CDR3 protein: CASSQDRDTEAFF
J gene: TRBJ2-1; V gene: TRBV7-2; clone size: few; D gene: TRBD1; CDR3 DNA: TGTGCCAGCAGCTTAGAAGGTCAGGGGGCGCCCAATGAGCAGTTCTTC; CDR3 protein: CASSLEGQGAPNEQFF
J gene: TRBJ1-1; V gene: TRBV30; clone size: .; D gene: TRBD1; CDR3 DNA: TGTGCCTGGGGACAGGCGGGGACTGAAGCTTTCTTT; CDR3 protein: CAWGQAGTEAFF
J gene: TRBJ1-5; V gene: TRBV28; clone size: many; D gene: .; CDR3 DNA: TGTGCCAGCAGTTTAATAGGGGATGAGCAGCCCCAGCATTTT; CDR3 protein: CASSLIGDEQPQHF
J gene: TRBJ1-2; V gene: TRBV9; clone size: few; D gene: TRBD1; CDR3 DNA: TGTGCCTCACGTGACGGGACAGCCTATGGCTACACCTTC; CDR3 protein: CASRDGTAYGYTF
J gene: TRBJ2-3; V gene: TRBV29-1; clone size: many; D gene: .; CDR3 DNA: TGCAGCGTTGAAGAGCAGGGTGGATCGGATACGCAGTATTTT; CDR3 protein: CSVEEQGGSDTQYF
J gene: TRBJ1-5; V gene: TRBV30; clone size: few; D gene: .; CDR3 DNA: TGTGCCTGGAGTGTTGCGGGGAATCAGCCCCAGCATTTT; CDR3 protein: CAWSVAGNQPQHF
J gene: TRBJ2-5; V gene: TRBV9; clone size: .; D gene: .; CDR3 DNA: TGTGCCAGCAGCGTAGGCGGGACGGAAGAGACCCAGTACTTC; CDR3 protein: CASSVGGTEETQYF
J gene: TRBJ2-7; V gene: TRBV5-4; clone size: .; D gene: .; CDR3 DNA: TGTGCCAGCAGCCGTTACGACGGGTTGTACGAGCAGTACTTC; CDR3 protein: CASSRYDGLYEQYF
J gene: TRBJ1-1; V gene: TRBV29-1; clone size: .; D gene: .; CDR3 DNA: TGCAGCGTTCGGGGGGGGGCAGCTTTCTTT; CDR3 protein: CSVRGGAAFF
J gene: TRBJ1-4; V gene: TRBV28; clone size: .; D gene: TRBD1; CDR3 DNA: TGTGCCAGCAGTTTTTCCCGGGACAGGGGTGAAAAACTGTTTTTT; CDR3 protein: CASSFSRDRGEKLFF
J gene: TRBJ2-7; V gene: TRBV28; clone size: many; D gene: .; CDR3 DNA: TGTGCCAGCAGTTTCAACTACGAGCAGTACTTC; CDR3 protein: CASSFNYEQYF
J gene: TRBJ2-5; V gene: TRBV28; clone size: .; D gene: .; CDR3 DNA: TGTGCCTCGCTGGGGACATCCGAGACCCAGTACTTC; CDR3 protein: CASLGTSETQYF
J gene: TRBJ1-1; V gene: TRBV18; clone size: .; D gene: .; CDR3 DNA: TGTGCCAGCTCACCACCTTACGAATCGCGCACTGAAGCTTTCTTT; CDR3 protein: CASSPPYESRTEAFF
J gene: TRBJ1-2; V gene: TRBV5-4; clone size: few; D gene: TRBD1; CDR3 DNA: TGTGCCAGCAGCAGAGACAGGGGGGCTTATGGCTACACCTTC; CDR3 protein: CASSRDRGAYGYTF
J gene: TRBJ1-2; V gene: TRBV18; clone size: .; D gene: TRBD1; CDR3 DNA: TGTGCCAGCTCACCCGAGGGACAGGGTTATGGCTACACCTTC; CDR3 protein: CASSPEGQGYGYTF
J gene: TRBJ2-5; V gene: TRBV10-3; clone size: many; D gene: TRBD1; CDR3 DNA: TGTGCCATCAGCCCGACAGGGGCGGGGACCCAGTACTTC; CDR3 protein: CAISPTGAGTQYF
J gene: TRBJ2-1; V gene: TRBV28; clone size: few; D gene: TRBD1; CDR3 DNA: TGTGCCAGCGGTGACAGGGAGAGCTCCTACAATGAGCAGTTCTTC; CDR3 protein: CASGDRESSYNEQFF
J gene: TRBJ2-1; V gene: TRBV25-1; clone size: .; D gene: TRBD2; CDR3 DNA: TGTGCCAGCAGTGAGGCGGTAGCGGGGCGCAATGAGCAGTTCTTC; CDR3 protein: CASSEAVAGRNEQFF